The following is a T cell receptor beta chain sequence with its context. This record comes from a study of blood T cell repertoires in COVID-19. As for the study in general: PBMCs, B-cell-depleted T cells, or T cells provided the cDNA or gDNA that made up the material.

The protocol was immunoSEQ multiplex PCR, while the TCRdb copy is restricted to in-frame clones and leaves out a portion. The sample lists 200,000 to 250,000 clones, around 90% occurring once. Study members were between about 18 and 95 years old and lived in 24 US regions. Participants had their cohort set by participant-reported clinical history. The V and J ends lost 2 bases and 7 bases, in that order; junction bases with no gene match: 3. CDR1 and CDR2 (germline): LGHNA, YNFKEQ. This CDR3 contains 15 residues. The sequenced sample was PBMCs or T cells enriched from blood (not recorded which). This sequence originates from a man between 25 and 39 years old who had been exposed to COVID-19. This chain joins TRBV4-2 and TRBJ1-6; 9 bases agree with TRBD1. CDR3 sequence (DNA): TGTGCCAGCAGCCAAAAGGACAGGGGAAATTCACCCCTCCACTTT. Its translation: CASSQKDRGNSPLHF.